This entry lists 17 T cell receptor beta chains sequenced from one sample in a study of blood T cell repertoires in COVID-19. Repertoires were generated with immunoSEQ multiplex PCR, while TCRdb's copy carries only in-frame clones and drops some. This sample has 180,000 or so clones; around 79% occur once, and the top ten carry approximately 10%. Sequencing used PBMCs or T cells enriched from blood (not recorded which). These receptors were obtained from a man aged 50-59 years who had recovered from COVID-19.

The genes are TRBV5-6 and TRBJ1-1, with D hard to call. The length of the CDR3 is 13 residues. Germline CDR1 SGHDT, CDR2 YYEEEE. With 5 bases removed from V and 3 bases from J, the gap between germline ends came to 11 bases. In DNA, the CDR3 is TGTGCCAGCAGTTTGCCCACGGACACTGAAGCTTTCTTT. It encodes CASSLPTDTEAFF.

The chain has TRBV7-9 and TRBJ2-1; 10 nucleotides align to TRBD2. Germline CDR1 SEHNR, CDR2 FQNEAQ (reference sequence). The CDR3 runs to 16 residues. Unmatched junction bases numbered 7, after V lost 4 bases and J lost 4 bases. In DNA, the CDR3 is TGTGCCAGCAGCTCCCGGACTAGCGGAGGATACAATGAGCAGTTCTTC. It specifies CASSSRTSGGYNEQFF.

The chain uses TRBV3-1 (or the pseudogene TRBV3-2) and TRBJ1-2; possibly TRBD1 for D (5 bases). V lost 4 bases and J 7 bases, leaving 13 bases between the germline ends. This CDR3 comprises 13 residues. Germline CDR1 LGHDT, CDR2 YNNKEL (reference sequence). The CDR3 nucleotides read TGTGCCAGCAGCCCACGACAGTTTTCTGGCTACACCTTC. Translating it yields CASSPRQFSGYTF.

This sequence joins TRBV5-1 and TRBJ1-5, with TRBD1 identical over 9 bases. Germline CDR1 SGHRS, CDR2 YFSETQ. The CDR3 is made up of 15 amino acids. Losses at the gene ends were 4 bases for V and 1 base for J; bases not matched to a gene: 3. Written as DNA, the CDR3 is TGCGCCAGCAGCATGGGACAGGGCAGCAATCAGCCCCAGCATTTT. Amino acids: CASSMGQGSNQPQHF.

V and J are TRBV9 and TRBJ1-3; weak D call: TRBD1 (5 bases). The CDR3 covers 14 residues. Trimming removed 2 bases at V and 2 bases at J, with 8 bases between. From germline, CDR1 is SGDLS and CDR2 YYNGEE. The CDR3 loop is CASSVGGAGNTIYF. The CDR3 nucleotides are TGTGCCAGCAGCGTCGGGGGTGCTGGAAACACCATATATTTT.

This clone was found once. The chain combines TRBV27 with TRBJ2-2; 9 nucleotides line up with TRBD1. The CDR3 sequence is 16 residues long. V shed 2 bases and J 4 bases; nucleotides not matched to a gene: 5. Germline V lookup: CDR1 MNHEY, CDR2 SMNVEV (reference sequence). The CDR3 DNA reads TGTGCCAGCAGTTTAATGGGACAGGGAGGCACCGGGGAGCTGTTTTTT. It yields the protein CASSLMGQGGTGELFF.

The chain carries TRBV3-1 (or the pseudogene TRBV3-2) and TRBJ2-7; 7 bases are a match to TRBD1. Germline V gene sequence: CDR1 LGHDT, CDR2 YNNKEL (reference sequence). This CDR3 is 14 amino acids long. V trimming: 5 bases; J trimming: 2 bases; junction bases outside the gene matches: 6. Here the CDR3 reads CASSRDRATYEQYF. The CDR3 nucleotides read TGTGCCAGCAGCAGGGACAGAGCTACCTACGAGCAGTACTTC.

V gene TRBV7-3 combines with J gene TRBJ1-2; D is perhaps TRBD1 (5 bases). Trimming shortened V by 5 bases and J by 0 bases, and 13 bases separated the two germline ends. Germline V gene data show CDR1 as SGHTA and CDR2 as FQGTGA. This CDR3 is built from 15 residues. The CDR3 DNA sequence: TGTGCCAGCAGCCAGCCAGGGTCGCCTAACTATGGCTACACCTTC. It is translated as CASSQPGSPNYGYTF.

This sequence joins TRBV10-3 and TRBJ2-3; D possibly corresponds to TRBD1 (5 bases). With 4 bases removed from V and 4 bases from J, the gap between germline ends came to 18 bases. CDR3 length: 16 amino acids. CDR1 and CDR2 from the germline V gene are ENHRY and SYGVKD. CDR3 sequence: CAISVRGHGRADTQYF. The CDR3 DNA follows: TGTGCCATCAGTGTTAGGGGCCATGGCCGCGCAGATACGCAGTATTTT.

The chain is built from TRBV10-2 and TRBJ1-1; perhaps TRBD1 as D (6 bases). This CDR3 is 14 amino acids long. Germline CDR1 is WSHSY and CDR2 is SAAADI. The germline V and J ends were trimmed by 6 bases and 0 bases, with 11 bases remaining between them. The CDR3 DNA sequence: TGCGCCAGCAGGTCCGGACAGCTGAACACTGAAGCTTTCTTT. It specifies CASRSGQLNTEAFF.

V is TRBV19 and J is TRBJ2-2; possibly TRBD1 for D (6 bases). The CDR3 length is 12 residues. Germline V gives CDR1 LNHDA, CDR2 SQIVND (reference sequence). Trimming took 6 bases from V and 6 from J, leaving 8 bases between them. The CDR3 bases are TGTGCCAGTAGCCACAGGGCCGGGGAGCTGTTTTTT. Its protein product is CASSHRAGELFF.

The genes are TRBV29-1 and TRBJ2-5; 7 bases map to TRBD1. The CDR3 spans 12 residues. V lost 7 bases to trimming and J lost 4 bases; unmatched junction nucleotides: 6. CDR1 is SQVTM, CDR2 ANQGSEA, per germline. The CDR3 here is CSGQQGPETQYF. CDR3 sequence (DNA): TGCAGCGGACAACAGGGGCCAGAGACCCAGTACTTC.

This chain uses TRBV3-1 (or the pseudogene TRBV3-2) with TRBJ2-3; D uncertain. The germline CDR1 and CDR2 sequences are LGHDT and YNNKEL (reference sequence). CDR3 length: 17 amino acids. V shed 0 bases and J shed 0 bases, with 13 bases lying between them. CDR3: CASSQDVGRISTDTQYF. The CDR3 DNA sequence: TGTGCCAGCAGCCAAGATGTGGGCAGAATTAGCACAGATACGCAGTATTTT.

The chain combines TRBV7-9 with TRBJ1-3; maybe TRBD1 (5 bases). CDR1 is SEHNR, CDR2 FQNEAQ, per germline (reference sequence). This CDR3 region has 15 residues. The V end was cut by 1 base, the J end by 6 bases, with 13 bases between. The CDR3: CASSLGAGKTNTIYF. The CDR3 bases are TGTGCCAGCAGCTTAGGAGCAGGGAAAACAAACACCATATATTTT. Looking up the rest from reference TRBV7-9 and TRBJ1-3 gives the full variable domain: DTGVSQNPRHKITKRGQNVTFRCDPISEHNRLYWYRQTLGQGPEFLTYFQNEAQLEKSRLLSDRFSAERPKGSFSTLEIQRTEQGDSAMYLCASSLGAGKTNTIYFGEGSWLTVV.

The V gene is TRBV7-9, the J gene TRBJ2-3, with TRBD1 matching over 8 bases. V dropped 3 bases and J dropped 0; count of bases not matched to a gene: 5. This CDR3 is built from 16 residues. Germline V gene lookup returns CDR1 SEHNR and CDR2 FQNEAQ (reference sequence). The CDR3 region is CASSFGRQGSTDTQYF. As DNA, the CDR3 is TGTGCCAGCAGCTTCGGAAGACAGGGGAGCACAGATACGCAGTATTTT.

The chain carries TRBV18 and TRBJ1-4; D is uncertain. V was pared by 2 bases and J by 3 bases, with 7 bases between. Germline values: CDR1 KGHSH, CDR2 LQKENI. The CDR3 runs to 14 residues. CDR3 protein: CASSPTEANEKLFF. The CDR3 DNA sequence: TGTGCCAGCTCACCAACAGAAGCTAATGAAAAACTGTTTTTT.

The chain combines TRBV5-1 with TRBJ2-1, with TRBD2 matching over 14 bases. This CDR3 comprises 17 residues. CDR1 is SGHRS, CDR2 YFSETQ, per germline. V was pared by 4 bases and J by 9 bases, with 12 bases of the junction left unmatched. The CDR3 DNA reads as TGCGCCAGCAGCACCGGGACTAGCGGGAGAATAAACGGTGAGCAGTTCTTC. Translated: CASSTGTSGRINGEQFF. Filled out from reference TRBV5-1 and TRBJ2-1, the complete variable domain reads KAGVTQTPRYLIKTRGQQVTLSCSPISGHRSVSWYQQTPGQGLQFLFEYFSETQRNKGNFPGRFSGRQFSNSRSEMNVSTLELGDSALYLCASSTGTSGRINGEQFFGPGTRLTVL.